The TCR beta chain under discussion was sequenced for a study of T cell changes during pregnancy in multiple sclerosis. Repertoires were generated with immunoSEQ multiplex PCR, while TCRdb's copy carries only in-frame clones and drops some. The sample carries 45,000 to 65,000 clones, roughly 91% recorded once. With 4 bases removed from V and 6 bases from J, the gap between germline ends came to 13 bases. Germline V gene sequence: CDR1 SGHRS, CDR2 YFSETQ. The CDR3 runs 14 residues. Sequencing used CD4+ T cells from peripheral blood mononuclear cells, obtained in the third trimester of pregnancy. The receptor was isolated from a female donor with multiple sclerosis, enrolled in a pregnancy study. The chain carries TRBV5-1 and TRBJ1-4; unclear D gene. The CDR3 loop reads CASSPGRADEKLFF. In DNA, the CDR3 is TGCGCCAGCAGCCCCGGGAGGGCTGATGAAAAACTGTTTTTT.